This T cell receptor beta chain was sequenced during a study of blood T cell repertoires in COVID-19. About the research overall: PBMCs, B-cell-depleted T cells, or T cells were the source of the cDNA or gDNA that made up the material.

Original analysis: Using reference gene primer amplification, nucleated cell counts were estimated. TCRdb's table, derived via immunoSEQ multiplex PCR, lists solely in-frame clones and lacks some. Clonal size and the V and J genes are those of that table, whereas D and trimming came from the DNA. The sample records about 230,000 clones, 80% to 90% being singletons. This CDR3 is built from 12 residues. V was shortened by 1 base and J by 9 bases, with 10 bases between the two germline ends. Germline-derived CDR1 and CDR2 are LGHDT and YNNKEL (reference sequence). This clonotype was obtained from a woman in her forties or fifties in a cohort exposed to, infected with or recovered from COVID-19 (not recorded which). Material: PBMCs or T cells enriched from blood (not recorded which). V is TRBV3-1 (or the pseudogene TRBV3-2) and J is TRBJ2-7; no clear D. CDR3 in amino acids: CASSQVEKLQYF. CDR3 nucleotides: TGTGCCAGCAGCCAAGTTGAGAAACTGCAGTACTTC.